This T cell receptor beta chain is drawn from a study of beta chain features in type 1 diabetes. Study conclusions and caveats: Fewer insertions but more deletions were seen at VDJ junctions in type 1 diabetes patients. Shorter TCRB CDR3s, moderately but significantly so, were found in Type 1 diabetes patients in all four CD4+ subsets.

Expressed TCRB transcripts got sequenced, as all isolated RNA was reverse transcribed. Only in-frame clones appear in the TCRdb table, and some are missing; sequencing was by immunoSEQ multiplex PCR. The table lists some 350,000 clones, roughly 9.8% of them singletons. Turning to this clone: What it binds is not known.

The CDR3 loop spans 13 amino acids. Germline CDR1 MNHEY, CDR2 SVGAGI. V lost 2 bases and J 2 bases, leaving 7 bases between the germline ends. Sorting with CD45RO/CCR7/CD25/CD127/CD95/CD27 yielded naive, central memory, regulatory and stem-like memory CD4+ cells. This receptor was obtained from a young man with type 1 diabetes. The genes are TRBV6-5 and TRBJ2-7; maybe TRBD1 (5 bases). Sequencing was performed on central memory CD4+ T cells from blood. The CDR3 protein is CASSYDSTYEQYF. CDR3 coding DNA: TGTGCCAGCAGTTACGACAGTACCTACGAGCAGTACTTC.